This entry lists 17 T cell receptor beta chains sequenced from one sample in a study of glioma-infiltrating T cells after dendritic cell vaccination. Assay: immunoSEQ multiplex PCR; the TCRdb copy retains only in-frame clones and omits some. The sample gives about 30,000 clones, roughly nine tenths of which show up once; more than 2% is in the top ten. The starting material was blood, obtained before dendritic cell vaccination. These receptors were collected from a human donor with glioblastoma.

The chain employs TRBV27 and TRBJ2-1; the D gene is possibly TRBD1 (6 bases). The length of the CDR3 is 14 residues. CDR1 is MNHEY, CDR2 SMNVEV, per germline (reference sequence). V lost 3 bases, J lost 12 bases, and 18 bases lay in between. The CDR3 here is CASSFTGLTWGQFF. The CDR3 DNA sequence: TGTGCCAGCAGTTTTACAGGGCTAACCTGGGGGCAGTTCTTC.

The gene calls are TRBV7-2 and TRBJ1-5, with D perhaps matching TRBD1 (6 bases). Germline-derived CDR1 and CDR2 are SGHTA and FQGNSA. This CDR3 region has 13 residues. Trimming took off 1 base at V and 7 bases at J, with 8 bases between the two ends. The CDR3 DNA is TGTGCCAGCAGCTTAGTAACAGGGCAGCCCCAGCATTTT. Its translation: CASSLVTGQPQHF.

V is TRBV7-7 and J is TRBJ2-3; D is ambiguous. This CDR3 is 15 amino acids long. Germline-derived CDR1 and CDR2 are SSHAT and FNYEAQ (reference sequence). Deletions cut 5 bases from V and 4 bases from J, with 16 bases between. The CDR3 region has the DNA TGTGCCAGCAGCGCCCGGGTCAGCACCTCAGATACGCAGTATTTT. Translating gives CASSARVSTSDTQYF. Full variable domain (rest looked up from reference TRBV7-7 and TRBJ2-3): GAGVSQSPRYKVTKRGQDVTLRCDPISSHATLYWYQQALGQGPEFLTYFNYEAQPDKSGLPSDRFSAERPEGSISTLTIQRTEQRDSAMYRCASSARVSTSDTQYFGPGTRLTVL.

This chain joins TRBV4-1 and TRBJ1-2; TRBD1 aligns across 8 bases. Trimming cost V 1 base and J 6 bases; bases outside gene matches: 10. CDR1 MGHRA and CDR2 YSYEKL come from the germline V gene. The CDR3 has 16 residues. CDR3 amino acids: CASSQGTGLERDGYTF. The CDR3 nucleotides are TGCGCCAGCAGCCAAGGGACAGGGCTGGAAAGGGATGGCTACACCTTC.

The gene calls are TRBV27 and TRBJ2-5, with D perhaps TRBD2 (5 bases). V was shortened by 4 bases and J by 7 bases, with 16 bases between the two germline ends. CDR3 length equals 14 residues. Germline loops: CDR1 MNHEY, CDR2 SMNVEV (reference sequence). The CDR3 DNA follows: TGTGCCAGCAGTTCGACTACACTGCTCGGGACCCAGTACTTC. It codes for CASSSTTLLGTQYF.

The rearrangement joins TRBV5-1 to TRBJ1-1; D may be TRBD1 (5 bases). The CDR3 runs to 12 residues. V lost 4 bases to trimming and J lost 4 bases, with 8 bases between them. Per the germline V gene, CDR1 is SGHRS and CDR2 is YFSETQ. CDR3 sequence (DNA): TGCGCCAGCAGCCCAGGGTCCACTGAAGCTTTCTTT. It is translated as CASSPGSTEAFF.

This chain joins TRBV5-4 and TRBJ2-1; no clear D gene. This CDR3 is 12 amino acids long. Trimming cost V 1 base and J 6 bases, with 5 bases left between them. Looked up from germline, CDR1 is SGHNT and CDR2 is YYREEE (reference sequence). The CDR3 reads CASSLRPNEQFF. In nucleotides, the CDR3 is TGTGCCAGCAGCTTGCGTCCCAATGAGCAGTTCTTC.

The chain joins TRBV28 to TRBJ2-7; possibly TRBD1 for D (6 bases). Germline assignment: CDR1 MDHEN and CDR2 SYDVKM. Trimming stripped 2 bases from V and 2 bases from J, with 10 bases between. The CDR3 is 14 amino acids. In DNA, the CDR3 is TGTGCCAGCAGTTTACTACAGGGAACCTACGAGCAGTACTTC. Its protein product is CASSLLQGTYEQYF.

CDR3 in amino acids: CASSEKTFRTDTQYF. The CDR3 region has the DNA TGTGCCAGCAGTGAAAAGACTTTCCGGACAGATACGCAGTATTTT. V and J are TRBV2 and TRBJ2-3; D unresolved. Deletions cut 2 bases from V and 3 bases from J, with 12 bases between. The CDR3 loop spans 15 amino acids. In germline, CDR1 is SNHLY, CDR2 FYNNEI.

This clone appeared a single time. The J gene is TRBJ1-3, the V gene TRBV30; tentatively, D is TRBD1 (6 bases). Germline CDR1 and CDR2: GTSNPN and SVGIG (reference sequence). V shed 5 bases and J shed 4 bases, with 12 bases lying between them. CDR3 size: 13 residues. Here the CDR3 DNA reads TGTGCCTGGGAGGGGGGGCCGGGAAACACCATATATTTT. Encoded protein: CAWEGGPGNTIYF.

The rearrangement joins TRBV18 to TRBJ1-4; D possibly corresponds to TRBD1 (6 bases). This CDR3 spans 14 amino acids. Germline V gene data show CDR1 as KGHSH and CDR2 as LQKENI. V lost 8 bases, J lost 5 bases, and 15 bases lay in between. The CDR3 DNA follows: TGTGCCAGCGCCTCCGGGACAAAGAATGAAAAACTGTTTTTT. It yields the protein CASASGTKNEKLFF.

The CDR3 nucleotides read TGTGCCAGCAGGATGACAGGGGGCGGGAAGACCCAGTACTTC. As protein: CASRMTGGGKTQYF. This rearrangement joins TRBV5-8 to TRBJ2-5, with TRBD1 identical over 10 bases. Germline assignment: CDR1 SGHTS and CDR2 YDEGEE. The ends lost 5 bases at V and 6 bases at J; junction bases unmatched: 7. The CDR3 spans 14 residues.

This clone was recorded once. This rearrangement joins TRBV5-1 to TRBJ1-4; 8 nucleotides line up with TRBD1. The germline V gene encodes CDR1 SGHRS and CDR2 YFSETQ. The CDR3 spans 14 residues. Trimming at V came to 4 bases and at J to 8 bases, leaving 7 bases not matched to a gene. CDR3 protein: CASSPDRGGEKLFF. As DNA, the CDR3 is TGCGCCAGCAGCCCTGACAGGGGAGGCGAAAAACTGTTTTTT. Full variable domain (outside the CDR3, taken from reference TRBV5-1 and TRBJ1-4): KAGVTQTPRYLIKTRGQQVTLSCSPISGHRSVSWYQQTPGQGLQFLFEYFSETQRNKGNFPGRFSGRQFSNSRSEMNVSTLELGDSALYLCASSPDRGGEKLFFGSGTQLSVL.

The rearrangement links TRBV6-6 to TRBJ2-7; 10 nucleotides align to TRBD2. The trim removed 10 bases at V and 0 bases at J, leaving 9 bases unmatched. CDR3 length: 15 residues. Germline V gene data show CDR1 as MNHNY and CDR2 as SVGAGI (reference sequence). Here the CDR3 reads CATRGAGGSSYEQYF. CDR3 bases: TGTGCCACCCGCGGAGCGGGGGGGAGCTCCTACGAGCAGTACTTC.

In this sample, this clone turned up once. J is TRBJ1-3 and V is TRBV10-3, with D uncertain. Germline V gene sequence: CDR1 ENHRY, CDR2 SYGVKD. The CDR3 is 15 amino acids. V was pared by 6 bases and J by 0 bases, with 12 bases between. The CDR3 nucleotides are TGTGCCATCAGCCAAAGACTGAGCTCTGGAAACACCATATATTTT. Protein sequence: CAISQRLSSGNTIYF.

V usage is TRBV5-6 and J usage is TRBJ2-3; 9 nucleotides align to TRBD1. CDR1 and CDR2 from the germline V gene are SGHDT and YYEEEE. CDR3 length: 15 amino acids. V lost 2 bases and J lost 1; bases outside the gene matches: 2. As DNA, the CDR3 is TGTGCCAGCAGCTTAGGACAGGGGCGCACAGATACGCAGTATTTT. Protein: CASSLGQGRTDTQYF.

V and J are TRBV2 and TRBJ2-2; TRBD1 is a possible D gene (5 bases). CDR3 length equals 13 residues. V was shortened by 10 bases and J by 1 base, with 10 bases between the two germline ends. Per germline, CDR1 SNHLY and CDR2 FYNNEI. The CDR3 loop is CATYDRNTGELFF. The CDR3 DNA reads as TGTGCCACATATGACAGGAACACCGGGGAGCTGTTTTTT. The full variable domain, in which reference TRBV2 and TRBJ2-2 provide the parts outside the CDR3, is EPEVTQTPSHQVTQMGQEVILRCVPISNHLYFYWYRQILGQKVEFLVSFYNNEISEKSEIFDDQFSVERPDGSNFTLKIRSTKLEDSAMYFCATYDRNTGELFFGEGSRLTVL.